This passage covers 18 T cell receptor beta chains from one sample sequenced in a study of blood T cells in healthy people across ages. Combining a sample-barcoded 5' primer with a J-beta primer mix, a second PCR ran for roughly 6 to 12 cycles. TCRdb recomputed calls from the 5' RACE reads with MiXCR, one row per CDR3 protein. The table has more than 550,000 distinct CDR3 sequences, about a fifth seen once. The sample was blood. Every receptor here comes from a man aged 65 to 85 in good health.

This sequence joins TRBV3-1 and TRBJ2-2, with TRBD2 matching over 8 bases. This CDR3 region has 14 residues. The J segment lost 6 bases and the V segment lost 6 bases, leaving 6 bases of the junction unmatched. Germline CDR1 and CDR2: LGHDT and YNNKEL (reference sequence). CDR3 in DNA: TGTGCCAGCAGAGGGACTAGTCTTGCCGGGGAGCTGTTTTTT. It is translated as CASRGTSLAGELFF.

CDR3 loop: CARRDGETQYF. CDR3 DNA sequence: TGTGCCAGGAGAGACGGGGAGACCCAGTACTTC. V is TRBV12-3 or TRBV12-4 and J is TRBJ2-5; D is ambiguous. This CDR3 spans 11 amino acids. Trimming took off 9 bases at V and 5 bases at J, with 10 bases between the two ends.

The genes are TRBV27 and TRBJ2-1; no firm D call. Between the trimmed V and J ends, which lost 0 bases and 8 bases, there was a span of 8 bases. Germline assignment: CDR1 MNHEY and CDR2 SMNVEV (reference sequence). The CDR3 loop spans 13 amino acids. This chain's CDR3 is CASSLSGSHEQFF. DNA of the CDR3: TGTGCCAGCAGTTTATCGGGCTCCCATGAGCAGTTCTTC.

The chain is built from TRBV10-3 and TRBJ1-2, with unresolved D. Germline CDR1 is ENHRY and CDR2 is SYGVKD. The CDR3 covers 15 residues. Trimming took off 0 bases at V and 1 base at J, with 9 bases between the two ends. CDR3 sequence reads: CAISESTEINYGYTF. CDR3 DNA: TGTGCCATCAGTGAGTCTACGGAGATTAACTATGGCTACACCTTC.

This chain uses TRBV12-3 or TRBV12-4 with TRBJ2-1; D gene unclear. The CDR3 spans 14 residues. The V gene lost 5 bases and the J gene lost 6 bases, with 14 bases spanning the gap. The CDR3, as DNA: TGTGCCAGCAGTACCCCCGGATTAGGCAATGAGCAGTTCTTC. Its translation is CASSTPGLGNEQFF.

The chain links TRBV29-1 to TRBJ1-1; TRBD1 might be the D (5 bases). V gave up 1 base and J gave up 4 bases, with 16 bases separating them. CDR1 and CDR2 from the germline V gene are SQVTM and ANQGSEA. The CDR3 length is 15 residues. The CDR3 DNA is TGCAGCGTTGAAGGGGGGATTCCCAAAGGCACTGAAGCTTTCTTT. This sequence encodes CSVEGGIPKGTEAFF.

This clonotype was observed a handful of times. The rearrangement links TRBV5-1 to TRBJ1-6; 8 nucleotides line up with TRBD1. The CDR3 length is 16 residues. CDR1 is SGHRS and CDR2 is YFSETQ in the germline V gene. J lost 2 bases, V lost 5 bases, and 6 bases had no gene match. CDR3 nucleotides: TGCGCCAGCAGTCAAGACAGGGGCGCCTATAATTCACCCCTCCACTTT. Amino acid sequence: CASSQDRGAYNSPLHF.

V gene TRBV12-3 or TRBV12-4 combines with J gene TRBJ2-7; 11 bases line up with TRBD2. The junction had 2 bases not matched to a gene; V was cut back by 3 bases and J by 4 bases. The CDR3 spans 14 residues. The CDR3 DNA is TGTGCCAGCAGTTTTCTAGCGGGGGGTTACGAGCAGTACTTC. Its translation: CASSFLAGGYEQYF.

This clonotype has ten or more counts. This rearrangement joins TRBV3-1 to TRBJ1-4; D is undetermined. The CDR3 consists of 11 residues. Per the germline V gene, CDR1 is LGHDT and CDR2 is YNNKEL (reference sequence). V lost 3 bases and J 11 bases, leaving 7 bases between the germline ends. CDR3 DNA: TGTGCCAGCAGCCAGCTAGATAAACTGTTTTTT. Encoded protein: CASSQLDKLFF.

This clonotype occurred a few times. The V call is TRBV29-1, the J call TRBJ2-1, with 8 positions matching TRBD2. The CDR3 extends over 13 amino acids. V was pared by 5 bases and J by 8 bases, with 8 bases of the junction left unmatched. Germline assignment: CDR1 SQVTM and CDR2 ANQGSEA. CDR3 loop: CSVTREVRHEQFF. The CDR3 DNA follows: TGCAGCGTTACGCGGGAGGTGCGTCATGAGCAGTTCTTC.

This clonotype was seen a handful of times. The rearrangement uses TRBV29-1 and TRBJ2-7; D perhaps matches TRBD1 (5 bases). CDR3 length equals 13 residues. Germline CDR1 SQVTM, CDR2 ANQGSEA. Trimming removed 4 bases at V and 7 bases at J, with 17 bases between. Written as DNA, the CDR3 is TGCAGCGTTGTGGGGCAGGCGATCCCTGAGCAGTACTTC. Encoded protein: CSVVGQAIPEQYF.

The J gene is TRBJ2-1, the V gene TRBV5-1, with a weak D call TRBD1 (5 bases). The J call is doubtful: the DNA matches TRBJ2-7 better. Germline V lookup: CDR1 SGHRS, CDR2 YFSETQ. This CDR3 contains 16 residues. CDR3 region: CASSPRIQGFMVEQYF. The CDR3 region has the DNA TGCGCCAGCAGCCCCAGAATCCAGGGTTTTATGGTTGAGCAGTACTTC.

The rearrangement joins TRBV20-1 to TRBJ1-2; D is possibly TRBD1 (5 bases). CDR3 length: 16 amino acids. Germline values: CDR1 DFQATT, CDR2 SNEGSKA (reference sequence). The V end lost 2 bases, the J end lost 4 bases, and 20 bases lay between the germline ends. In nucleotides, the CDR3 is TGCAGTGCTAGACAACCGGGGCCCCTGTTAGTCTATGGCTACACCTTC. Its translation: CSARQPGPLLVYGYTF.

The chain is built from TRBV20-1 and TRBJ1-2; 9 bases are shared with TRBD1. Germline trimming cut 3 bases from V and 6 bases from J; bases unmatched to any gene: 14. The V gene's germline CDR1 is DFQATT and CDR2 SNEGSKA (reference sequence). The CDR3 extends over 16 amino acids. CDR3: CSARAPGQGLRDGYTF. The CDR3 bases are TGCAGTGCTAGGGCGCCGGGACAGGGTTTAAGGGATGGCTACACCTTC.

V is TRBV12-3 or TRBV12-4 and J is TRBJ2-3; D possibly corresponds to TRBD2 (5 bases). The V end was cut by 4 bases, the J end by 4 bases, with 15 bases between. The CDR3 length is 15 residues. The CDR3 region has the DNA TGTGCCAGCAGTTACGGGCCCGGCGGGCCAGATACGCAGTATTTT. As protein: CASSYGPGGPDTQYF.

The rearrangement links TRBV29-1 to TRBJ1-2; weak D call: TRBD1 (5 bases). The CDR3 covers 12 residues. Trimming left V 4 bases short and J 4 bases short, with 10 bases between. Germline CDR1 SQVTM, CDR2 ANQGSEA. As DNA, the CDR3 is TGCAGCGTTGGGTGGGACCCCTATGGCTACACCTTC. It is translated as CSVGWDPYGYTF.

The chain couples TRBV7-2 to TRBJ2-3; 10 bases align to TRBD1. Germline assignment: CDR1 SGHTA and CDR2 FQGNSA. The ends lost 0 bases at V and 5 bases at J; junction bases unmatched: 2. CDR3 size: 15 residues. The chain's CDR3 is CASSLAGTGVDTQYF. The CDR3 DNA reads TGTGCCAGCAGCTTAGCCGGGACAGGGGTAGATACGCAGTATTTT.

This clonotype has only a few counts. This chain uses TRBV7-9 with TRBJ2-3; perhaps D is TRBD1 or TRBD2 (5 bases each). Trimming left V 6 bases short and J 1 base short, with 14 bases between. Germline CDR1 SEHNR, CDR2 FQNEAQ (reference sequence). CDR3 size: 15 residues. As DNA, the CDR3 is TGTGCCAGCAGTTCAGGGACCGTCCGCACAGATACGCAGTATTTT. It is translated as CASSSGTVRTDTQYF.